This TCR beta chain was sequenced for a study of control samples from healthy donors and cancer patients. The protocol was immunoSEQ multiplex PCR, while the TCRdb copy is restricted to in-frame clones and leaves out a portion. The sample holds some 120,000 clones, roughly 95% seen once. The germline V gene has CDR1 KGHSH and CDR2 LQKENI. Trimming cost V 3 bases and J 1 base; bases outside gene matches: 19. CDR3 size: 21 residues. The chain uses TRBV18 and TRBJ2-1; 9 bases fit TRBD1. This clonotype was obtained from a man between 25 and 39 years old in good health. The sample consisted of blood. The CDR3 sequence is CASSPGGTGFIPSSSYNEQFF. Written as DNA, the CDR3 is TGTGCCAGCTCACCCGGTGGGACAGGGTTCATTCCCTCAAGTTCCTACAATGAGCAGTTCTTC.